The 9 T cell receptor beta chains reported below all come from one sample, sequenced in a study of B cell selection in AIRE deficiency. Clones were read by immunoSEQ multiplex PCR, and TCRdb kept only the in-frame ones, dropping some. The top ten clones hold about 2% of a sample with about 21,000 clones, approximately 94% of them seen once. Regulatory T cells were sorted as CD4+CD25hiCD127low/negative cells. Sequencing was done on a sample of Tregs sorted from PBMCs. These receptors were taken from a human donor with AIRE deficiency.

The chain joins TRBV7-8 to TRBJ2-1, with TRBD1 matching over 10 bases. This CDR3 spans 16 amino acids. V gave up 4 bases and J gave up 6 bases; unmatched junction bases: 9. Germline V gives CDR1 SGHVS, CDR2 FQNEAQ. Written as DNA, the CDR3 is TGTGCCAGCAGCTGGTTTTTGGGACAGGGGCCCAATGAGCAGTTCTTC. It encodes CASSWFLGQGPNEQFF.

The V and J genes are TRBV28 and TRBJ1-3, with a possible D match to TRBD1 (5 bases). Germline V lookup: CDR1 MDHEN, CDR2 SYDVKM. There are 13 residues in the CDR3. Trimming stripped 4 bases from V and 6 bases from J, with 10 bases between. The CDR3 sequence: CASSSGTVNTIYF. The CDR3 nucleotides read TGTGCCAGCAGTTCCGGGACGGTAAACACCATATATTTT.

V gene TRBV19 combines with J gene TRBJ2-5, with 9 nucleotides matching TRBD1. The CDR3 runs to 15 residues. The germline V gene encodes CDR1 LNHDA and CDR2 SQIVND (reference sequence). V lost 2 bases and J lost 2; bases outside the gene matches: 3. CDR3 amino acids: CASSIWGQGQETQYF. The CDR3 DNA follows: TGTGCCAGTAGTATATGGGGACAGGGTCAAGAGACCCAGTACTTC.

This chain uses TRBV7-9 with TRBJ2-3; D remains ambiguous. The CDR3 runs to 13 residues. Trimming stripped 5 bases from V and 1 base from J, with 7 bases between. The germline CDR1 and CDR2 sequences are SEHNR and FQNEAQ (reference sequence). The CDR3 loop reads CASSPWGTDTQYF. In nucleotides, the CDR3 is TGTGCCAGCAGCCCCTGGGGCACAGATACGCAGTATTTT.

The table lists this clone with a count of one. The V call is TRBV6-9, the J call TRBJ1-2; TRBD1 might be the D (5 bases). Germline loops: CDR1 MNHGY, CDR2 SVAAGI. Trimming cost V 3 bases and J 5 bases, with 13 bases left between them. The CDR3 runs to 14 residues. CDR3 coding DNA: TGTGCCAGCAGTTACCTCGACAGAAAGTATGGCTACACCTTC. Translating gives CASSYLDRKYGYTF.

The V call is TRBV9, the J call TRBJ2-7; 8 bases agree with TRBD1. This CDR3 region has 14 residues. J lost 2 bases, V lost 7 bases, and 8 bases had no gene match. The germline gives CDR1 SGDLS, CDR2 YYNGEE. The CDR3 loop is CASAPGQAAYEQYF. As DNA, the CDR3 is TGTGCCAGCGCCCCGGGACAGGCGGCCTACGAGCAGTACTTC.

The chain is built from TRBV19 and TRBJ1-1; D gene ambiguous. In germline, CDR1 is LNHDA, CDR2 SQIVND (reference sequence). This CDR3 has 13 residues. V was shortened by 10 bases and J by 1 base, with 13 bases between the two germline ends. The CDR3, as DNA: TGTGCCACCTCGTGGCCCAGGAACACTGAAGCTTTCTTT. Its protein is CATSWPRNTEAFF.

The chain carries TRBV18 and TRBJ2-7; 7 bases map to TRBD1. Germline values: CDR1 KGHSH, CDR2 LQKENI. The CDR3 has 14 residues. The J segment lost 2 bases and the V segment lost 3 bases, leaving 4 bases of the junction unmatched. The CDR3 protein is CASSPLQGTYEQYF. The CDR3 DNA reads TGTGCCAGCTCACCTCTACAGGGGACCTACGAGCAGTACTTC.

The chain combines TRBV11-2 with TRBJ2-1; D not certain. Germline CDR1 reads SGHAT; CDR2 reads FQNNGV. This CDR3 is built from 16 residues. Between the trimmed V and J ends, which lost 1 base and 0 bases, there was a span of 10 bases. CDR3 loop: CASSLGSWSSYNEQFF. CDR3 DNA: TGTGCCAGCAGCTTAGGTAGCTGGAGCTCCTACAATGAGCAGTTCTTC. Full variable domain (missing parts from reference TRBV11-2 and TRBJ2-1): EAGVAQSPRYKIIEKRQSVAFWCNPISGHATLYWYQQILGQGPKLLIQFQNNGVVDDSQLPKDRFSAERLKGVDSTLKIQPAKLEDSAVYLCASSLGSWSSYNEQFFGPGTRLTVL.